Following are 7 T cell receptor beta chains from one sample sequenced in a study of breast tumors, draining lymph nodes, adjacent tissues. Breast cancer patients provided tissue from their axillary draining lymph nodes. TCRdb passed the multiplex PCR reads through MiXCR, listing each CDR3 protein once. The data hold about 89,000 distinct CDR3 sequences, with around 28% observed a single time. The sequencing sample was made of axillary lymph node tissue. The receptor set was obtained from a female donor with breast cancer. Some clones in this sample may be carry-over from other donors' samples.

Ten or more counts support this clonotype. CDR3 region: CSARDVASVAGGGIGELFF. Written as DNA, the CDR3 is TGCAGTGCTAGAGATGTGGCTTCGGTAGCGGGAGGGGGGATAGGGGAGCTGTTTTTT. This chain links TRBV20-1 with TRBJ2-2; 11 bases are shared with TRBD2. Germline assignment: CDR1 DFQATT and CDR2 SNEGSKA (reference sequence). This CDR3 is 19 amino acids long. Germline trimming cut 0 bases from V and 8 bases from J; bases unmatched to any gene: 17.

This clonotype came up many times. V is TRBV6-6 and J is TRBJ2-7; D may be TRBD1 (5 bases). This CDR3 contains 17 residues. Trimming left V 0 bases short and J 0 bases short, with 15 bases between. Germline V gene lookup returns CDR1 MNHNY and CDR2 SVGAGI (reference sequence). CDR3 amino acids: CASSYSQAETGSYEQYF. CDR3 DNA: TGTGCCAGCAGTTACTCCCAGGCTGAAACAGGCTCCTACGAGCAGTACTTC.

In this sample, this clonotype turned up a few times. The rearrangement uses TRBV27 and TRBJ1-1; D is unresolved. Trimming pared 3 bases from V and 7 bases from J, leaving 12 bases between. Per the germline V gene, CDR1 is MNHEY and CDR2 is SMNVEV (reference sequence). This CDR3 contains 13 residues. CDR3: CASSFGMGGEAFF. CDR3 in DNA: TGTGCCAGCAGTTTTGGGATGGGAGGTGAAGCTTTCTTT.

This clonotype has ten or more counts. V and J are TRBV20-1 and TRBJ2-2; D uncertain. The CDR3 runs 14 residues. Germline V gives CDR1 DFQATT, CDR2 SNEGSKA (reference sequence). Between the trimmed V and J ends, which lost 0 bases and 7 bases, there was a span of 12 bases. The CDR3 DNA follows: TGCAGTGCTAGAGATCTAGGTTCCCGCGGGGAGCTGTTTTTT. Translating gives CSARDLGSRGELFF.

Notes on this clonotype: The junction differs from germline at one of its ends, possibly a read error. This sequence joins TRBV15 and TRBJ1-4; the D is unclear. This CDR3 is built from 17 residues. Germline loops: CDR1 LNHNV, CDR2 YYDKDF (reference sequence). CDR3 nucleotides: TGCGCCACCAGCAGAGATGTCCCGGCAGGTGGAGTTGAAAAACTGGTTTTT. The encoded protein is CATSRDVPAGGVEKLVF.

The chain recombines TRBV6-2 or TRBV6-3 with TRBJ1-1; tentatively, D is TRBD1 (5 bases). CDR1 is MNHEY and CDR2 is SVGEGT in the germline V gene. The length of the CDR3 is 13 residues. V was trimmed by 8 bases and J by 4 bases, leaving 14 bases between them. The CDR3 coding sequence is TGTGCCAGCGTCCGGGGGGGAAGCACTGAAGCTTTCTTT. This encodes CASVRGGSTEAFF.

The chain employs TRBV5-1 and TRBJ2-6; D assignment may be TRBD1 or TRBD2 (5 bases each). The CDR3 runs to 17 residues. Trimming pared 4 bases from V and 4 bases from J, leaving 18 bases between. The germline V gene has CDR1 SGHRS and CDR2 YFSETQ. Written as DNA, the CDR3 is TGCGCCAGCAGCCGAGAAATACCAGGGACCGGGGCCAACGTCCTGACTTTC. Translating it yields CASSREIPGTGANVLTF.